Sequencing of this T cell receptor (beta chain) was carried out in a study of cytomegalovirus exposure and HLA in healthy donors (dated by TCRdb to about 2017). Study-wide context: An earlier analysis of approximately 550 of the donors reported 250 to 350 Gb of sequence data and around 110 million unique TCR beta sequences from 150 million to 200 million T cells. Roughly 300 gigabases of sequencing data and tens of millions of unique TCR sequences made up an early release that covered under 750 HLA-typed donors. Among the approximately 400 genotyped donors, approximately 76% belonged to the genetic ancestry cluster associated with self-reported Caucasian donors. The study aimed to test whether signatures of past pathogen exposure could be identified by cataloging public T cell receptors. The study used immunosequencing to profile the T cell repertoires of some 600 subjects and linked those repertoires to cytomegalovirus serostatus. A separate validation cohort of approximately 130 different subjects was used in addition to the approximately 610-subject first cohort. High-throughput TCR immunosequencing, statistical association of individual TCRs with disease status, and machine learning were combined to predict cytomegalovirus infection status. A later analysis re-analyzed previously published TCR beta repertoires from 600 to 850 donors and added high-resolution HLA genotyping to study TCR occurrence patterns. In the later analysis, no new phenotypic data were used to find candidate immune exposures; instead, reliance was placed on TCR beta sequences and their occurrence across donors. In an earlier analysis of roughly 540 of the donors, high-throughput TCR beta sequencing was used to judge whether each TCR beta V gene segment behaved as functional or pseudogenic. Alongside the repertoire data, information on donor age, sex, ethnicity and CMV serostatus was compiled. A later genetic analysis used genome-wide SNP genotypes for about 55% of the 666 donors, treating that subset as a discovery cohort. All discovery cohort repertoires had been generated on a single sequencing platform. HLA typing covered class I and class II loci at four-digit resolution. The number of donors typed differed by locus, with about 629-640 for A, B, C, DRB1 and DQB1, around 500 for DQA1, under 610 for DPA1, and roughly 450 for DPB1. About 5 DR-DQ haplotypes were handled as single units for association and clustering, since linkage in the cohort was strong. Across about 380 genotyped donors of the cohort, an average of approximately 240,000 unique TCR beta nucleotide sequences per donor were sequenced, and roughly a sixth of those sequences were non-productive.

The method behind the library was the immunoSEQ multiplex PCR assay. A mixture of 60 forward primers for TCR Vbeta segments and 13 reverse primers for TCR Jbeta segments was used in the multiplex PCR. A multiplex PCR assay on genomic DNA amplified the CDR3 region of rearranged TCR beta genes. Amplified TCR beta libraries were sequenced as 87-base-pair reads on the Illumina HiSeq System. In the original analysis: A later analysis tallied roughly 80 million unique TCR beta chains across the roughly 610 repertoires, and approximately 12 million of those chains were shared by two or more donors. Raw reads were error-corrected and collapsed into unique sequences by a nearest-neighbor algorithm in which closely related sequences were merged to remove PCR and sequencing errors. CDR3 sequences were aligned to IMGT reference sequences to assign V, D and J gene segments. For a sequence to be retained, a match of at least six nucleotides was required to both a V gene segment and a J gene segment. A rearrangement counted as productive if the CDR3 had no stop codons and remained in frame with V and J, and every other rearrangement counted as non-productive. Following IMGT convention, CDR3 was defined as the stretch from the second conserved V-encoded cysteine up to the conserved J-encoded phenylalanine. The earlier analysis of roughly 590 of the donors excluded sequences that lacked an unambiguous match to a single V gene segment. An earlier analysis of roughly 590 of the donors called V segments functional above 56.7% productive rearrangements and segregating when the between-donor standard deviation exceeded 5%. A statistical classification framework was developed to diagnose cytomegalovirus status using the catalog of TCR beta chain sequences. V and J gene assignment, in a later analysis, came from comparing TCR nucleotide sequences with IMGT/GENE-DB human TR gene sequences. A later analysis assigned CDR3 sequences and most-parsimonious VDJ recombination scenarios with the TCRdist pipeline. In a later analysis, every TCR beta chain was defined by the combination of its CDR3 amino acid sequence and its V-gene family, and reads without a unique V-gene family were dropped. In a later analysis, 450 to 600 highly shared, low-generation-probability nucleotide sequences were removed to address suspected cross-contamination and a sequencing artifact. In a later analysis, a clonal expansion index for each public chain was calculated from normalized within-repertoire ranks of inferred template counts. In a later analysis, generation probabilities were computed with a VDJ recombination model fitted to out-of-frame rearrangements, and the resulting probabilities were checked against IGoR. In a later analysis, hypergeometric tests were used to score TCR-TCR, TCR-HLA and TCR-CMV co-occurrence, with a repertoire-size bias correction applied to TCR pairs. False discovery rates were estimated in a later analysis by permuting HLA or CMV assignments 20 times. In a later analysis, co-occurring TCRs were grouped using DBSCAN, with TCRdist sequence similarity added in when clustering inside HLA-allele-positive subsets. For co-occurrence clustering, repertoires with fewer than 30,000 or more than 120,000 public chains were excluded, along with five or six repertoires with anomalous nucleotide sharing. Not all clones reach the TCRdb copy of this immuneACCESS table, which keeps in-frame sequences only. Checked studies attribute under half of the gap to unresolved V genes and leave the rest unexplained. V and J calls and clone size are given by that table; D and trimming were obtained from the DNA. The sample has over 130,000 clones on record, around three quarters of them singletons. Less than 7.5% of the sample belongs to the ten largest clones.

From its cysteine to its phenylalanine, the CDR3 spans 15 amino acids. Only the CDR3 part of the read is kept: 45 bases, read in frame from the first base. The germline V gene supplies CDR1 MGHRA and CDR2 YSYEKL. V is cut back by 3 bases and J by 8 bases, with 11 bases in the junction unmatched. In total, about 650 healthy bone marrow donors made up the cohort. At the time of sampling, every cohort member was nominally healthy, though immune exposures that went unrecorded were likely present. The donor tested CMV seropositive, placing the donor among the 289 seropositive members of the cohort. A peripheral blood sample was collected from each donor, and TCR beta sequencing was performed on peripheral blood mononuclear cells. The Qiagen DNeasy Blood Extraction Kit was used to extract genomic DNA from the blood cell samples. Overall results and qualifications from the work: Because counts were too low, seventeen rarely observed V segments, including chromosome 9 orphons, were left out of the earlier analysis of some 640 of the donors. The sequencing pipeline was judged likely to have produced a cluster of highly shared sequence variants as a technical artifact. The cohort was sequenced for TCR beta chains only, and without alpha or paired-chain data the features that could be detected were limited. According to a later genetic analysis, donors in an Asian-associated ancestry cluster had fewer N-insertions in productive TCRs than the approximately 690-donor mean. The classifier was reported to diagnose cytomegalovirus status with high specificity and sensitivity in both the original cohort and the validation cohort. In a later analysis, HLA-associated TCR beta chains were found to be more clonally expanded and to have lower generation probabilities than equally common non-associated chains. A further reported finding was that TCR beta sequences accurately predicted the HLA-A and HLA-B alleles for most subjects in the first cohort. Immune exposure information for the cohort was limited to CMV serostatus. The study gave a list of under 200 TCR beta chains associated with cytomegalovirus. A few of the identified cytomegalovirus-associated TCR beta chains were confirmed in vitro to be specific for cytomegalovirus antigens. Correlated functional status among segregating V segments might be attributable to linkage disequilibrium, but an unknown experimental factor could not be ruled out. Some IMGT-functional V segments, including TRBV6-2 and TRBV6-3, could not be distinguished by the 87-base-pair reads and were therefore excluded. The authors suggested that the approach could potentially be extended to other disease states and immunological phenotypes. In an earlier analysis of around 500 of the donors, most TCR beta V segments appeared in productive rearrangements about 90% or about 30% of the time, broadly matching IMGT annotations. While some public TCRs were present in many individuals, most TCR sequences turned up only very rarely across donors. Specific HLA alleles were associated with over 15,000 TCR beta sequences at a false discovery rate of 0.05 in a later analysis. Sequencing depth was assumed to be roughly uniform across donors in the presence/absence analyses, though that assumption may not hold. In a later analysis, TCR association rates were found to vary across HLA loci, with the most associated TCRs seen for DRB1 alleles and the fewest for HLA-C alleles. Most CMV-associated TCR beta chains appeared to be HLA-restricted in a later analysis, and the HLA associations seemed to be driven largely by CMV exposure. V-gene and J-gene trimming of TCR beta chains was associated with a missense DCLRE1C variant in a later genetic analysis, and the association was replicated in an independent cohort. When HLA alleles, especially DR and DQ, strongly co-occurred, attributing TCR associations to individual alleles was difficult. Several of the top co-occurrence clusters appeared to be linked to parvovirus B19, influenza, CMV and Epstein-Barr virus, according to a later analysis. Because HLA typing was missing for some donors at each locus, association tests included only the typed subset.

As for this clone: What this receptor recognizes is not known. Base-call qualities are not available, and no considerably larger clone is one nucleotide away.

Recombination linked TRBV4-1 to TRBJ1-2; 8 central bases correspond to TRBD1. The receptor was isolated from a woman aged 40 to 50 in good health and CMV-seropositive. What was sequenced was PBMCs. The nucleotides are TGCGCCAGCAGCCAGGACGACAGGGGCTTGGTAGGCTACACCTTC. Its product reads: CASSQDDRGLVGYTF.